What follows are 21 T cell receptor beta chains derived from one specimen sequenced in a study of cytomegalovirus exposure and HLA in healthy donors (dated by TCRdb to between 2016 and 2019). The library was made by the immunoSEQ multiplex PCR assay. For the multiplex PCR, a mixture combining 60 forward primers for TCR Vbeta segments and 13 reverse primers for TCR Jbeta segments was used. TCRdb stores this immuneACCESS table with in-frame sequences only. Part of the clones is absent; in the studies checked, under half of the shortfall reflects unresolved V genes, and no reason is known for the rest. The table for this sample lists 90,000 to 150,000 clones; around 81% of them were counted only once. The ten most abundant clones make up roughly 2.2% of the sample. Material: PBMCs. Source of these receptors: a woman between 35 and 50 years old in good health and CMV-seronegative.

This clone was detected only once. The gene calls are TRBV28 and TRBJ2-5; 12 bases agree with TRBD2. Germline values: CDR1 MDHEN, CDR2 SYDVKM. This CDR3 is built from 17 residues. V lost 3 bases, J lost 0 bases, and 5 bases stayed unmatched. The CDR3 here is CASSFSASGRDQETQYF. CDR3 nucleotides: TGTGCCAGCAGTTTCTCGGCTAGCGGGAGGGACCAAGAGACCCAGTACTTC. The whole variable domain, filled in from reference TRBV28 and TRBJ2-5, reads DVKVTQSSRYLVKRTGEKVFLECVQDMDHENMFWYRQDPGLGLRLIYFSYDVKMKEKGDIPEGYSVSREKKERFSLILESASTNQTSMYLCASSFSASGRDQETQYFGPGTRLLVL.

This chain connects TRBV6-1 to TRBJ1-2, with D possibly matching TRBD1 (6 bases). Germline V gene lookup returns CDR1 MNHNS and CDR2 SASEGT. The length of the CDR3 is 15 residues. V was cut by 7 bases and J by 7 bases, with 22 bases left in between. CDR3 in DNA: TGTGCCAGCATCCAAAACTTCCTGACAGGTGCTGGCTACACCTTC. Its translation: CASIQNFLTGAGYTF.

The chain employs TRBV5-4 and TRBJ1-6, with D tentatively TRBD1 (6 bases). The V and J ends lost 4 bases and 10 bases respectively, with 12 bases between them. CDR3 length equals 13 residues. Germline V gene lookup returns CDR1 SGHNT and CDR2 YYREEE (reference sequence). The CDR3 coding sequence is TGTGCCAGCAGCCCCAGGGGAGACTCACCCCTCCACTTT. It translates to CASSPRGDSPLHF.

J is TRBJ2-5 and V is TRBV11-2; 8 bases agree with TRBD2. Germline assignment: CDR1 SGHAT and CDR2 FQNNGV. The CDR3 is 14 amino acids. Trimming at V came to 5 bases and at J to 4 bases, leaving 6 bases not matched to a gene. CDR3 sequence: CASSPREGGETQYF. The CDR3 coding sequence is TGTGCCAGCAGCCCACGGGAGGGAGGAGAGACCCAGTACTTC.

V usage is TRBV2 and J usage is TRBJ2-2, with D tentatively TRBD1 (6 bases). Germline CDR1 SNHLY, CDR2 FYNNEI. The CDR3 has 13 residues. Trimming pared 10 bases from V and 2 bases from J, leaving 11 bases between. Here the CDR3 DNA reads TGTGCCACGACAGGTTTCAACACCGGGGAGCTGTTTTTT. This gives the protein CATTGFNTGELFF.

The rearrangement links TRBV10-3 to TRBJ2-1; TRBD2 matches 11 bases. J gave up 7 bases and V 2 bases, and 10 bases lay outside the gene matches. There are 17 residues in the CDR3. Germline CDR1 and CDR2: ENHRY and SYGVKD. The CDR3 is CAISEATGTSGRNEQFF. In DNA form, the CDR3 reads TGTGCCATCAGTGAGGCGACCGGGACTAGCGGCCGTAATGAGCAGTTCTTC.

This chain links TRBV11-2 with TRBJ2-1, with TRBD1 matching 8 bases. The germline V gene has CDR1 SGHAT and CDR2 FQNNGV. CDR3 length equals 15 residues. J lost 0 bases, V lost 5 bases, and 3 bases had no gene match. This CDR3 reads CASSKDRGSYNEQFF. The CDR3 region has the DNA TGTGCCAGCAGCAAAGACAGGGGCTCCTACAATGAGCAGTTCTTC.

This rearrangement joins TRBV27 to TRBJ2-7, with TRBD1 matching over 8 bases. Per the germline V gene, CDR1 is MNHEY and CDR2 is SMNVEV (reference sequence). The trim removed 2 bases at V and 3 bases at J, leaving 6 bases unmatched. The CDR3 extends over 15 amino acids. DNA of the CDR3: TGTGCCAGCAGTTTAGGTAGGACAGGGAGCTACGAGCAGTACTTC. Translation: CASSLGRTGSYEQYF.

The CDR3 protein is CASSFGGRVWYGYTF. In DNA, the CDR3 is TGTGCCAGCAGTTTCGGGGGGCGGGTTTGGTATGGCTACACCTTC. The chain couples TRBV27 to TRBJ1-2, with D maybe TRBD1 (6 bases). The CDR3 is 15 residues long. Trimming removed 3 bases at V and 5 bases at J, with 16 bases between. The V gene's germline CDR1 is MNHEY and CDR2 SMNVEV (reference sequence).

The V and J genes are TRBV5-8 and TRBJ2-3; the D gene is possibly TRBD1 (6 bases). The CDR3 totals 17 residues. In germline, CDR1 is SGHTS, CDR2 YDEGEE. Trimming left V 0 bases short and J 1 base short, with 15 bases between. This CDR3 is CASSLASRGRGTDTQYF. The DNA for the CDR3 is TGTGCCAGCAGCTTGGCCTCCAGGGGACGGGGCACAGATACGCAGTATTTT.

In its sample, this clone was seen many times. The CDR3 protein is CASSPGMVNTEAFF. DNA for the CDR3: TGCGCCAGCAGCCCCGGGATGGTGAACACTGAAGCTTTCTTT. The J gene is TRBJ1-1, the V gene TRBV4-1; D unclear. The CDR3 is made up of 14 amino acids. Germline CDR1 MGHRA, CDR2 YSYEKL. Trimming shortened V by 4 bases and J by 0 bases, and 9 bases separated the two germline ends.

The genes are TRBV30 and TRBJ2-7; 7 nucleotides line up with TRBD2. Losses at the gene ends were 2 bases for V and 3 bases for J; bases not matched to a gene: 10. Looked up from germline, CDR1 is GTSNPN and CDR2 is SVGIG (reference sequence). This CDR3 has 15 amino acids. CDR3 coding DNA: TGTGCCTGGAGTCCTAGACTAGCCCCACTCTACGAGCAGTACTTC. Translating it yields CAWSPRLAPLYEQYF. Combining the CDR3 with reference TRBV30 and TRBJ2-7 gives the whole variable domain SQTIHQWPATLVQPVGSPLSLECTVEGTSNPNLYWYRQAAGRGLQLLFYSVGIGQISSEVPQNLSASRPQDRQFILSSKKLLLSDSGFYLCAWSPRLAPLYEQYFGPGTRLTVT.

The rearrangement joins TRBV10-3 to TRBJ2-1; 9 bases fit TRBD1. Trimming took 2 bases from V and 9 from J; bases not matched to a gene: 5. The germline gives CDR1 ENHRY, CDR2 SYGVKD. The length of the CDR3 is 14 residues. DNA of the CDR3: TGTGCCATCAGTGAGGCACAGGGGGCGGTTGAGCAGTTCTTC. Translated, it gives CAISEAQGAVEQFF.

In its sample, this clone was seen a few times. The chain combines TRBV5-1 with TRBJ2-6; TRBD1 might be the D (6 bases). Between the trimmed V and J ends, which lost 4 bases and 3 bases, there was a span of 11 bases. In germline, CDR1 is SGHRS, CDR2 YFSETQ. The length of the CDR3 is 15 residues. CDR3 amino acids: CASSEDSLGANVLTF. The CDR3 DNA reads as TGCGCCAGCAGCGAGGACAGCCTTGGGGCCAACGTCCTGACTTTC.

The CDR3 sequence: CASSKVNRIHEQYF. The CDR3 region has the DNA TGTGCCAGCAGCAAAGTGAACAGGATCCACGAGCAGTACTTC. This chain links TRBV21-1 with TRBJ2-7; the table gives TRBD1 as D, unverified against the DNA. TRBV21-1 is a listed pseudogene. CDR3 length equals 14 residues.

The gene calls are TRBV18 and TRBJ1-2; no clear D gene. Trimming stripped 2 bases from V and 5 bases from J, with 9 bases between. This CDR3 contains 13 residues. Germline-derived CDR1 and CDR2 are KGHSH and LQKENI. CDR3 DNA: TGTGCCAGCTCACCAGGCCAGGTGTATGGCTACACCTTC. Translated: CASSPGQVYGYTF.

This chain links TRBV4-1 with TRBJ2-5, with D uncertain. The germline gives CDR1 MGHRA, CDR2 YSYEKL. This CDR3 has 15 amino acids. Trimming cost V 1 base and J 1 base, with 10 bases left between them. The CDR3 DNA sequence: TGCGCCAGCAGCCAAGGTCAGAACATCCAAGAGACCCAGTACTTC. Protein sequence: CASSQGQNIQETQYF.

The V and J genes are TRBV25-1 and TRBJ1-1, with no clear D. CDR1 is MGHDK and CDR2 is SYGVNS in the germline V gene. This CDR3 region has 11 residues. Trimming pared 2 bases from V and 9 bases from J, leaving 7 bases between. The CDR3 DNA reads TGTGCCAGCAGTGAAACACGTAAAGCTTTCTTT. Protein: CASSETRKAFF.

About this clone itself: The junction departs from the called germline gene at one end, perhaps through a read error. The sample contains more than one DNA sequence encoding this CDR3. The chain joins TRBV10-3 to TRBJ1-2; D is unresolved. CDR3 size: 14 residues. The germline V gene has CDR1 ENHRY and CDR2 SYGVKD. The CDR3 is CAISESKAGAGYTF. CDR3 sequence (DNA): TGCGCCATCAGTGAGTCGAAGGCAGGCGCTGGCTACACCTTC.

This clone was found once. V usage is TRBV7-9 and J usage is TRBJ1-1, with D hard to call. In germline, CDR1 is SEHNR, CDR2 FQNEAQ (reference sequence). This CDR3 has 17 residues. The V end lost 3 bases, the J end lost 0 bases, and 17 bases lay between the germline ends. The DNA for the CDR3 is TGTGCCAGCAGCTTCAGTCGGCACAGTTACATGAACACTGAAGCTTTCTTT. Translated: CASSFSRHSYMNTEAFF.

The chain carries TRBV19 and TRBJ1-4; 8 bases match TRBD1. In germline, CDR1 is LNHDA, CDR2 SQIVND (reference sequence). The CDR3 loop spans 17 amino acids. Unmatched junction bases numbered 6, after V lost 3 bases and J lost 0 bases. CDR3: CASSIGTGKATNEKLFF. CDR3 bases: TGTGCCAGTAGTATCGGGACAGGCAAGGCAACTAATGAAAAACTGTTTTTT.